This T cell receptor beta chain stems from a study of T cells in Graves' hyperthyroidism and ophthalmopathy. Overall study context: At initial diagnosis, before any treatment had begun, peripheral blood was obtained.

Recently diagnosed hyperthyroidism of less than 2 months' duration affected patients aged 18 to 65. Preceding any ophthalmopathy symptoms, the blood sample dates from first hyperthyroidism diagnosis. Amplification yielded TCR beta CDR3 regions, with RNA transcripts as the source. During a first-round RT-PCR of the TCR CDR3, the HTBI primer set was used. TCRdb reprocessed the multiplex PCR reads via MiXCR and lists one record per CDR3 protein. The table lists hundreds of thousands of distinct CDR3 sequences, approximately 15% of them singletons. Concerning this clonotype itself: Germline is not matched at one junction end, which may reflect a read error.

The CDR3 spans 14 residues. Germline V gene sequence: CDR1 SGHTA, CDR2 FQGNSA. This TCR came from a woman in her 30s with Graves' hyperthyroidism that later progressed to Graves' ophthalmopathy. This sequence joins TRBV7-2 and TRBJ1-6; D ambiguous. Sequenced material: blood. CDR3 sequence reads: CASSLGMGNLPLHF. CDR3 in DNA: TGTGCCAGCTCTTTGGGTATGGGTAATTTACCCCTCCACTTT.